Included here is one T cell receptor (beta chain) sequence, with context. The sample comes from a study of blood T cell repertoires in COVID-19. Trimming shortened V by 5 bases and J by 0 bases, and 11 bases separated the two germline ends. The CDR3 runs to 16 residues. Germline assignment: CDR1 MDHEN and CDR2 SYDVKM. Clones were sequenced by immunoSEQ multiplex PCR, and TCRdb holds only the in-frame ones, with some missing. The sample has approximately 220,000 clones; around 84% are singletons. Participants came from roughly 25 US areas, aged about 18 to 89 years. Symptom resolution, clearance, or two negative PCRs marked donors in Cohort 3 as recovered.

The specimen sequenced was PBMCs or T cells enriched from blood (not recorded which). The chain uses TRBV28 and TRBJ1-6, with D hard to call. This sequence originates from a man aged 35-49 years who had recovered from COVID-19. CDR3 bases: TGTGCCAGCAGTCGTCGGGAGAACTCCTATAATTCACCCCTCCACTTT. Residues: CASSRRENSYNSPLHF.